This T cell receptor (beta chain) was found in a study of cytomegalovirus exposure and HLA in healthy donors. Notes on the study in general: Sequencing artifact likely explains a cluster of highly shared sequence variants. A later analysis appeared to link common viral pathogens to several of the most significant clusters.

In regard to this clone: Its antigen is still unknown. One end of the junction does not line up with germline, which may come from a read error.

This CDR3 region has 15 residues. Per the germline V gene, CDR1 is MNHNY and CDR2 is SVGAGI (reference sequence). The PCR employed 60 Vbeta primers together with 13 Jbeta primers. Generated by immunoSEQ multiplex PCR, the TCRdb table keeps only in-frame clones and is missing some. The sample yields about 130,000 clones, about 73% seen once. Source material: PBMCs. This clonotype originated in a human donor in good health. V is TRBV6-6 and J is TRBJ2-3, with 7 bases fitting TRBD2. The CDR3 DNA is TGTGCCGGCAGCGGGGATATCGGTAGCACAGATACGCAGTATTTT. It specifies CAGSGDIGSTDTQYF.